These 31 T cell receptor beta chains came from one sample sequenced in a study of blood T cell repertoires in COVID-19. Repertoires were generated with immunoSEQ multiplex PCR, while TCRdb's copy carries only in-frame clones and drops some. Among 70,000 or so clones listed, more than 75% were seen once. The sample taken for sequencing was peripheral blood. These receptors all stem from a man in his 70s with active or convalescent COVID-19.

The chain carries TRBV5-1 and TRBJ2-5, with a weak D call TRBD1 (5 bases). The CDR3 sequence is 12 residues long. The germline gives CDR1 SGHRS, CDR2 YFSETQ. V was cut by 4 bases and J by 5 bases, with 9 bases left in between. CDR3 sequence: CASSSGAETQYF. The CDR3 DNA sequence: TGCGCCAGCAGCAGTGGGGCGGAGACCCAGTACTTC.

The V call is TRBV27, the J call TRBJ2-2; D ambiguous. CDR3 length equals 12 residues. CDR1 is MNHEY and CDR2 is SMNVEV in the germline V gene (reference sequence). V lost 7 bases and J 7 bases, leaving 10 bases between the germline ends. DNA of the CDR3: TGTGCCAGCAACTCGCCGGTCGGGGAGCTGTTTTTT. Protein sequence: CASNSPVGELFF.

The rearrangement links TRBV3-1 (or the pseudogene TRBV3-2) to TRBJ2-7; D perhaps matches TRBD1 (6 bases). Trimming removed 0 bases from V and 4 bases from J, with 10 bases in between. Germline CDR1 reads LGHDT; CDR2 reads YNNKEL (reference sequence). The CDR3 extends over 14 amino acids. In DNA form, the CDR3 reads TGTGCCAGCAGCCAAGAAAAGGGGGTATACGAGCAGTACTTC. This codes for CASSQEKGVYEQYF.

The chain employs TRBV15 and TRBJ2-7; 8 bases match TRBD2. Germline V gene data show CDR1 as LNHNV and CDR2 as YYDKDF (reference sequence). V shed 1 base and J 3 bases; nucleotides not matched to a gene: 5. The CDR3 covers 15 residues. As DNA, the CDR3 is TGTGCCACCAGCAGAGTTCCGACTAGCGACTACGAGCAGTACTTC. Its protein product is CATSRVPTSDYEQYF.

This clone was detected only a few times. Distinct nucleotide sequences in the sample also encode this CDR3. The chain carries TRBV28 and TRBJ2-7, with 10 bases identical to TRBD2. This CDR3 comprises 14 residues. Unmatched junction bases numbered 4, after V lost 5 bases and J lost 3 bases. From germline, CDR1 is MDHEN and CDR2 SYDVKM. CDR3 sequence: CASSRTSGRYEQYF. In nucleotides, the CDR3 is TGTGCCAGCAGTAGGACTAGCGGACGCTACGAGCAGTACTTC.

The rearrangement links TRBV7-2 to TRBJ2-7, with D uncertain. The CDR3 loop spans 14 amino acids. The V end lost 3 bases, the J end lost 0 bases, and 9 bases lay between the germline ends. CDR1 is SGHTA, CDR2 FQGNSA, per germline. This CDR3 is CASSFSGNSYEQYF. CDR3 bases: TGTGCCAGCAGCTTTTCGGGTAACTCCTACGAGCAGTACTTC.

The chain combines TRBV5-5 with TRBJ1-1; D gene uncertain. Germline values: CDR1 SGHKS, CDR2 YYEKEE (reference sequence). The CDR3 consists of 12 residues. Trimming removed 3 bases at V and 3 bases at J, with 6 bases between. CDR3 coding DNA: TGTGCCAGCAGCTCGGGGTACACTGAAGCTTTCTTT. Translated, it gives CASSSGYTEAFF.

The CDR3 reads CASSATVDATEAFF. The CDR3 nucleotides are TGTGCCAGCTCAGCTACCGTAGATGCCACTGAAGCTTTCTTT. The chain recombines TRBV18 with TRBJ1-1; D ambiguous. Looked up from germline, CDR1 is KGHSH and CDR2 is LQKENI. V lost 5 bases to trimming and J lost 4 bases, with 14 bases between them. CDR3 size: 14 residues.

The CDR3: CASSPFPGTGGDQPQHF. As DNA, the CDR3 is TGTGCCAGCTCACCATTCCCCGGGACAGGGGGAGATCAGCCCCAGCATTTT. The rearrangement links TRBV18 to TRBJ1-5; TRBD1 aligns across 11 bases. The CDR3 runs to 17 residues. Trimming cost V 2 bases and J 5 bases; bases outside gene matches: 8. The germline V gene encodes CDR1 KGHSH and CDR2 LQKENI.

This sequence joins TRBV5-1 and TRBJ2-7; 7 bases map to TRBD1. V dropped 0 bases and J dropped 5; count of bases not matched to a gene: 5. The CDR3 loop spans 14 amino acids. The germline V gene has CDR1 SGHRS and CDR2 YFSETQ. The CDR3 sequence is CASSLVPGQDEQYF. CDR3 nucleotide sequence: TGCGCCAGCAGCTTGGTTCCTGGACAGGACGAGCAGTACTTC.

The gene calls are TRBV27 and TRBJ1-5; TRBD1 might be the D (5 bases). Germline CDR1 is MNHEY and CDR2 is SMNVEV (reference sequence). The CDR3 extends over 15 amino acids. V lost 2 bases and J lost 5, with 13 bases in between. CDR3 sequence: CASSLGGEQHQPQHF. CDR3 DNA: TGTGCCAGCAGTTTAGGAGGGGAGCAACATCAGCCCCAGCATTTT.

CDR3 in amino acids: CSASRQGAWDTQYF. In DNA, the CDR3 is TGCAGTGCTAGTAGACAGGGGGCCTGGGATACGCAGTATTTT. The rearrangement joins TRBV20-1 to TRBJ2-3; TRBD1 agrees at 10 bases. The germline V gene has CDR1 DFQATT and CDR2 SNEGSKA (reference sequence). The CDR3 consists of 14 residues. Trimming removed 3 bases from V and 6 bases from J; junction bases left unmatched: 6.

The chain couples TRBV6-5 to TRBJ2-2, with 8 nucleotides matching TRBD2. V shed 8 bases, J shed 4 bases, and the junction held 9 bases outside the gene matches. The CDR3 runs 15 residues. Germline CDR1 is MNHEY and CDR2 is SVGAGI. Written as DNA, the CDR3 is TGTGCCAGCTCCGGGACTAGGGCGGGCACCGGGGAGCTGTTTTTT. Translated: CASSGTRAGTGELFF.

The gene calls are TRBV7-2 and TRBJ2-5; the match to TRBD2 covers 11 bases. The ends lost 1 base at V and 4 bases at J; junction bases unmatched: 11. The CDR3 has 18 amino acids. Per germline, CDR1 SGHTA and CDR2 FQGNSA. The CDR3 is CASSLGLASGRIGETQYF. CDR3 in DNA: TGTGCCAGCAGCTTAGGCCTGGCTAGCGGGAGGATTGGAGAGACCCAGTACTTC.

This chain links TRBV5-4 with TRBJ2-2; 11 bases map to TRBD2. This CDR3 is built from 18 residues. Trimming removed 3 bases from V and 0 bases from J; junction bases left unmatched: 7. The germline gives CDR1 SGHNT, CDR2 YYREEE (reference sequence). CDR3 bases: TGTGCCAGCAGCTGGGAGGGGGGACTAGCGGCGAACACCGGGGAGCTGTTTTTT. This encodes CASSWEGGLAANTGELFF.

The V call is TRBV5-6, the J call TRBJ2-4; possible D gene TRBD1, 5 bases. CDR3 length equals 14 residues. The V end lost 1 base, the J end lost 1 base, and 6 bases lay between the germline ends. Germline assignment: CDR1 SGHDT and CDR2 YYEEEE. This CDR3 reads CASSLTGAKNIQYF. The DNA of the CDR3 is TGTGCCAGCAGCTTGACAGGTGCCAAAAACATTCAGTACTTC.

This clone was counted only a few times. The V gene is TRBV10-3, the J gene TRBJ2-1; D may be TRBD1 (6 bases). The CDR3 length is 16 residues. Germline values: CDR1 ENHRY, CDR2 SYGVKD. V shed 2 bases and J shed 2 bases, with 13 bases lying between them. CDR3 sequence: CAISEPGTTTYNEQFF. As DNA, the CDR3 is TGTGCCATCAGTGAGCCCGGGACAACTACCTACAATGAGCAGTTCTTC.

V and J are TRBV7-9 and TRBJ1-2; maybe TRBD1 (6 bases). The CDR3 is 14 amino acids. Germline V gives CDR1 SEHNR, CDR2 FQNEAQ (reference sequence). Deletions cut 5 bases from V and 3 bases from J, with 13 bases between. The CDR3 bases are TGTGCCAGCAGCCTATCACAGGGAGACTATGGCTACACCTTC. This sequence encodes CASSLSQGDYGYTF.

V gene TRBV7-3 combines with J gene TRBJ1-6; D remains unclear. Trimming removed 2 bases at V and 7 bases at J, with 15 bases between. This CDR3 is built from 16 residues. Germline CDR1 SGHTA, CDR2 FQGTGA. CDR3 region: CASSLGSGRTNSPLHF. The CDR3 coding sequence is TGTGCCAGCAGCTTAGGGAGTGGTCGGACGAATTCACCCCTCCACTTT. The whole variable domain, remainder taken from reference TRBV7-3 and TRBJ1-6, is GAGVSQTPSNKVTEKGKYVELRCDPISGHTALYWYRQSLGQGPEFLIYFQGTGAADDSGLPNDRFFAVRPEGSVSTLKIQRTERGDSAVYLCASSLGSGRTNSPLHFGNGTRLTVT.

This clone was picked up one time. The chain recombines TRBV6-5 with TRBJ2-1, with a tentative D call TRBD2 (6 bases). Germline values: CDR1 MNHEY, CDR2 SVGAGI. The V end lost 7 bases, the J end lost 2 bases, and 15 bases lay between the germline ends. This CDR3 is 15 amino acids long. The CDR3 region is CASTGGTHTYNEQFF. The CDR3 DNA follows: TGTGCCAGCACCGGAGGGACCCACACCTACAATGAGCAGTTCTTC.

The chain is built from TRBV10-3 and TRBJ1-4, with 9 bases matching TRBD1. The CDR3 is made up of 13 amino acids. With 8 bases clipped from V and 6 bases from J, the junction kept 4 bases outside the gene matches. Germline lookup yields CDR1 ENHRY and CDR2 SYGVKD. CDR3 loop: CAIGRDRDEKLFF. The CDR3, as DNA: TGTGCCATCGGCCGGGACAGGGATGAAAAACTGTTTTTT.

CDR3 region: CASSVRVLGETQYF. The CDR3 DNA reads TGTGCCAGCAGCGTCAGGGTTCTGGGAGAGACCCAGTACTTC. The chain carries TRBV9 and TRBJ2-5; D might be TRBD1 (5 bases). The CDR3 loop spans 14 amino acids. V lost 2 bases and J 4 bases, leaving 12 bases between the germline ends. Germline V gene lookup returns CDR1 SGDLS and CDR2 YYNGEE.

This chain connects TRBV2 to TRBJ2-3; TRBD2 aligns across 8 bases. The CDR3 extends over 14 amino acids. Trimming removed 4 bases from V and 5 bases from J; junction bases left unmatched: 5. Germline V gene data show CDR1 as SNHLY and CDR2 as FYNNEI. In DNA form, the CDR3 reads TGTGCCAGCAGTGTCGGGAGGGCCGTAGATACGCAGTATTTT. Encoded protein: CASSVGRAVDTQYF.

This clone was seen just once. This chain joins TRBV5-5 and TRBJ1-2; 7 nucleotides match TRBD1. The CDR3 contains 18 residues. From germline, CDR1 is SGHKS and CDR2 YYEKEE (reference sequence). V shed 3 bases, J shed 7 bases, and the junction held 21 bases outside the gene matches. CDR3 in DNA: TGTGCCAGCAGCTGGGGCCGGTCCGGGACAGTGGGCTGGAGTGGCTACACCTTC. It is translated as CASSWGRSGTVGWSGYTF.

The chain links TRBV6-5 to TRBJ2-1; no clear D gene. The CDR3 is made up of 13 amino acids. CDR1 and CDR2 (germline): MNHEY, SVGAGI. V was trimmed by 4 bases and J by 4 bases, leaving 8 bases between them. In DNA, the CDR3 is TGTGCCAGCAGTTTTACATCGTACAATGAGCAGTTCTTC. Translated: CASSFTSYNEQFF.

The chain couples TRBV9 to TRBJ2-1; D is possibly TRBD2 (6 bases). This CDR3 region has 15 residues. CDR1 is SGDLS, CDR2 YYNGEE, per germline. V dropped 0 bases and J dropped 9 bases, with 16 bases sitting between them. The CDR3 region has the DNA TGTGCCAGCAGCGTAGGTGTGACTAGTTATAGTGAGCAGTTCTTC. Protein sequence: CASSVGVTSYSEQFF.

The gene calls are TRBV19 and TRBJ1-1; unclear D gene. The CDR3 runs 16 residues. Trimming removed 5 bases at V and 4 bases at J, with 20 bases between. The V gene's germline CDR1 is LNHDA and CDR2 SQIVND (reference sequence). CDR3: CASSLIGGGRGTEAFF. CDR3 in DNA: TGTGCCAGTAGTTTAATAGGTGGAGGACGCGGCACTGAAGCTTTCTTT.

This chain joins TRBV5-5 and TRBJ1-6, with D perhaps matching TRBD1 (6 bases). Trimming took off 0 bases at V and 6 bases at J, with 13 bases between the two ends. Germline V lookup: CDR1 SGHKS, CDR2 YYEKEE (reference sequence). The CDR3 spans 16 residues. In nucleotides, the CDR3 is TGTGCCAGCAGCTTGGACCCGGGACAAGCTAATTCACCCCTCCACTTT. It specifies CASSLDPGQANSPLHF.

The chain uses TRBV28 and TRBJ2-1; 11 bases are shared with TRBD2. V was pared by 2 bases and J by 7 bases, with 10 bases of the junction left unmatched. The CDR3 loop spans 17 amino acids. Germline V gene sequence: CDR1 MDHEN, CDR2 SYDVKM. The CDR3 reads CASSLRRYTSGSNEQFF. In DNA form, the CDR3 reads TGTGCCAGCAGTTTAAGAAGGTATACTAGCGGGAGTAATGAGCAGTTCTTC.

V is TRBV6-5 and J is TRBJ1-4; maybe TRBD1 (5 bases). The V and J ends lost 6 bases and 4 bases respectively, with 6 bases between them. The CDR3 has 12 amino acids. The germline V gene has CDR1 MNHEY and CDR2 SVGAGI. The CDR3 DNA reads as TGTGCCAGCAGGCAGGGTAATGAAAAACTGTTTTTT. It encodes CASRQGNEKLFF.

This clone has just one count. V is TRBV7-9 and J is TRBJ1-2, with TRBD1 identical over 10 bases. V lost 5 bases to trimming and J lost 6 bases; unmatched junction nucleotides: 9. The germline V gene has CDR1 SEHNR and CDR2 FQNEAQ (reference sequence). The CDR3 has 15 residues. CDR3 loop: CASSTGQGDVDGYTF. CDR3 bases: TGTGCCAGCAGCACCGGACAGGGGGACGTCGATGGCTACACCTTC.